Detailed here is one T cell receptor (beta chain). Antigen: not known. Trimming cost V 7 bases and J 4 bases, with 15 bases left between them. This CDR3 spans 13 amino acids. CDR1 and CDR2 (germline): DFQATT, SNEGSKA (reference sequence). This sample is part of a study of vaccination and CD4 T cells after COVID-19. Study summary: Nasal swab PCR detected SARS-CoV-2 in convalescent patients; about 10 had mild disease, one severe. Controls had a CEFX pool, an HIV-1 Nef pool, or no peptide added.

Cultured CD4+ T-cell DNA underwent Oncomine TCR Beta short-read sequencing. One entry per CDR3 protein results from TCRdb running MiXCR on the PCR reads. Counted here are around 4,200 distinct CDR3 sequences, 71% occurring once; the ten biggest clones make up roughly a third. Study-wide points: Spike mono-reactivity was shown by 304 of 307 vaccine-specific clones in convalescent patients.

Treatment denoted: roughly 11-day PBMC culture with coronavirus spike peptide pools or control peptides (ViraFEST assay). Dates of positive PCR ran from March to December 2020, before US Alpha, Beta and Delta variants. This chain joins TRBV20-1 and TRBJ2-3; no reliable D call. The sequence was collected from a human donor who had recovered from COVID-19. The source material was CD4+ T cells from blood, cultured in vitro. CDR3 protein: CSVGWGPADTQYF. The DNA for the CDR3 is TGCAGTGTAGGTTGGGGTCCGGCAGATACGCAGTATTTT.